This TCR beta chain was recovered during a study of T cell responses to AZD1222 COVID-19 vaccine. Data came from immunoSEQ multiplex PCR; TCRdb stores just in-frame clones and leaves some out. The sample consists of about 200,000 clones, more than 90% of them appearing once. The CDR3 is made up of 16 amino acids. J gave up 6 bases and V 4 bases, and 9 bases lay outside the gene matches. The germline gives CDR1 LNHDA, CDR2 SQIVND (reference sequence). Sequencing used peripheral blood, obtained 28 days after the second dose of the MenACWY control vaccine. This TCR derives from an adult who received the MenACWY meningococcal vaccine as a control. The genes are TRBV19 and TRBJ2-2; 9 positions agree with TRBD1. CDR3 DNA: TGTGCCAGTAGTACGGATACAGGGGGCTTATCCGGGGAGCTGTTTTTT. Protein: CASSTDTGGLSGELFF.